This T cell receptor beta chain appears in the sequencing data of a study of a mutant IDH1 vaccine in newly diagnosed glioma (dated by TCRdb to about 2021). About the study as a whole: Across visits V03 through V10, patients got a total of eight vaccinations, given in weeks 1, 3, 5, 7, 11, 15, 19 and 23. Vaccination was initiated 4-6 weeks after radiotherapy alone, or concurrently with temozolomide cycles in the chemotherapy-containing groups. Of the 32 patients who were treated, approximately 60% were male and around 38% were female, and the mean age was around 43 years. Before enrollment, most patients had been given radiochemotherapy with temozolomide as standard therapy, while the rest had received either radiotherapy alone or temozolomide alone. Peripheral blood was drawn at six visits: V03 (baseline), V05, V07, V10, V12 and V13. For exploratory analyses, approximately 23 treated patients had longitudinal TCRB deep sequencing done wherever samples were available. Study-wide findings and limitations: The authors stated that sample limitations prevented analyses of patient blood samples from being reproduced. Immune responses induced by the vaccine were seen in 90% to 95% of patients across multiple MHC alleles. PBMC samples for TCRB deep sequencing were selected based on availability. No apparent relationship was observed between pseudoprogression and alterations in the top peripheral T cell clonotypes detected by TCRB sequencing.

This clone came up once. Which antigen it targets is not known. No per-base quality is available; no much larger clone lies one base away. To prepare the library, the immunoSEQ multiplex PCR assay was applied. Rearranged TCR beta chain sequences were amplified using the hsTCRB Kit according to the manufacturer's protocol. An Illumina MiSeq was used to sequence the TCRB libraries. The authors' pipeline ran thus. The kit vendor's proprietary platform handled demultiplexing, trimming and gene mapping. Held by TCRdb, this immuneACCESS table contains in-frame sequences only and omits some clones. Under half of the omission traces to an unresolved V gene where checked; the cause of the rest is unknown. From that table come the V and J calls and clone size; the DNA was used to work out D and trimming. The table for this sample lists about 60,000 clones; around 82% of them were counted only once. About an eighth of the sample comes from the top ten.

What this sample's time point label stands for: week 23, last vaccination. Every vaccine dose consisted of 300 ug of a 20-mer mutant IDH1 peptide in Montanide, administered subcutaneously together with topical imiquimod. All donors had newly diagnosed IDH1-mutant astrocytomas of WHO grade 3 or 4 that showed loss of nuclear ATRX. The samples were drawn from NOA16, a multicentre, single-arm, open-label phase I trial in Germany that tested a mutant IDH1 peptide vaccine in humans for the first time. Genomic DNA for TCRB sequencing was extracted from EDTA blood using the DNeasy Blood and Tissue Kit. The TCR originated in a man younger than 30 with glioma. The source material was PBMCs, sampled from a glioma patient whose treatment included an IDH1 peptide vaccine.

This receptor carries the CDR3 CASSPGQGLEGYTF. The sequence in DNA is TGTGCCAGCAGCCCCGGACAGGGGTTAGAGGGCTACACCTTC. Here the chain combines TRBV4-2 and TRBJ1-2; 9 bases in the middle match TRBD1. According to the germline V gene, CDR1 reads LGHNA and CDR2 reads YNFKEQ. Germline trimming: 4 bases from V, 8 bases from J; junction bases outside gene matches: 8. The CDR3 runs 14 residues from the cysteine to the phenylalanine. Just CDR3 DNA is preserved here, 42 bases in frame from base 1.